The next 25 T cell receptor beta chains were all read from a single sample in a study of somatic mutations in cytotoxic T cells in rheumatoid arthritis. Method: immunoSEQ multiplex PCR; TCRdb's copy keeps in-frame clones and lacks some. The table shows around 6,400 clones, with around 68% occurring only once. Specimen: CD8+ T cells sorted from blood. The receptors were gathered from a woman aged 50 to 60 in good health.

In DNA form, the CDR3 reads TGCGCCAGCAGCCACGCGGGGGCGAGCACAGATACGCAGTATTTT. This translates into CASSHAGASTDTQYF. The J gene is TRBJ2-3, the V gene TRBV4-1; a possible D gene is TRBD2 (7 bases). CDR3 length: 15 amino acids. Germline lookup yields CDR1 MGHRA and CDR2 YSYEKL. V lost 3 bases and J 0 bases, leaving 10 bases between the germline ends.

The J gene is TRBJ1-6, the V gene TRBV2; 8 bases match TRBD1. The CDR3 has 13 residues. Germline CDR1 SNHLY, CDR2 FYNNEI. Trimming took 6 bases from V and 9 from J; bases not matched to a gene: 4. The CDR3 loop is CASRQGVGSPLHF. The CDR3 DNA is TGTGCCAGCAGACAGGGGGTGGGTTCACCCCTCCACTTT.

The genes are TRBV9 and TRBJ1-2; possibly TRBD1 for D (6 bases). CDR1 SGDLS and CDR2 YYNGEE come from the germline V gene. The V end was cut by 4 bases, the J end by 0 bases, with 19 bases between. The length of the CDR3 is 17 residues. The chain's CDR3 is CASSQTWGGLSNYGYTF. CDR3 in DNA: TGTGCCAGCAGCCAGACCTGGGGGGGGCTATCTAACTATGGCTACACCTTC.

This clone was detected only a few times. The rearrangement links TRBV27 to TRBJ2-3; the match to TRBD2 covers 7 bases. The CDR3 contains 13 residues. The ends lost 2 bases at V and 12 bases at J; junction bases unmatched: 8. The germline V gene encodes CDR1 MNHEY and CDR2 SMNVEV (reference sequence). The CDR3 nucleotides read TGTGCCAGCAGTTTAGACGGGGGGAAACTTCAGTATTTT. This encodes CASSLDGGKLQYF.

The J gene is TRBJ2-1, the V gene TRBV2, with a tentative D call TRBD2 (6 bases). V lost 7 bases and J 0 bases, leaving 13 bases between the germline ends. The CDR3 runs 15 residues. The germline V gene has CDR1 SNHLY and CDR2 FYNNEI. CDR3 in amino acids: CASTPGEVSYNEQFF. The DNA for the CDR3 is TGTGCCAGCACCCCGGGGGAGGTCTCCTACAATGAGCAGTTCTTC.

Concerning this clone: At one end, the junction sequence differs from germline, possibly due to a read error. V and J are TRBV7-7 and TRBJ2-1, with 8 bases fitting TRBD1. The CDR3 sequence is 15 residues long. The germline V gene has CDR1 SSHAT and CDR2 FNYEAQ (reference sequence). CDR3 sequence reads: CASSLRLTGDNEQFF. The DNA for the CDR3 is TGTGCTAGCAGCTTACGGCTGACAGGGGACAATGAGCAGTTCTTC. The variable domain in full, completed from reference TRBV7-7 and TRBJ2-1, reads GAGVSQSPRYKVTKRGQDVTLRCDPISSHATLYWYQQALGQGPEFLTYFNYEAQPDKSGLPSDRFSAERPEGSISTLTIQRTEQRDSAMYRCASSLRLTGDNEQFFGPGTRLTVL.

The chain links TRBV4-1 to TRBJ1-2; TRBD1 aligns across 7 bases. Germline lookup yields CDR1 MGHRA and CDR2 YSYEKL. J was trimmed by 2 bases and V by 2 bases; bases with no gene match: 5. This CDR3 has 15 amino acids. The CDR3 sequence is CASSQSPTGNYGYTF. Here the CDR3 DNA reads TGCGCCAGCAGCCAAAGCCCGACAGGGAACTATGGCTACACCTTC.

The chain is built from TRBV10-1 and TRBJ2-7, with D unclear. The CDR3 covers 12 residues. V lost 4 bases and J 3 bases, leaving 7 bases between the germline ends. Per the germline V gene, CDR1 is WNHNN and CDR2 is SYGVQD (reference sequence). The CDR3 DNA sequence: TGCGCCAGCAGTGCCAACTACTACGAGCAGTACTTC. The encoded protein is CASSANYYEQYF.

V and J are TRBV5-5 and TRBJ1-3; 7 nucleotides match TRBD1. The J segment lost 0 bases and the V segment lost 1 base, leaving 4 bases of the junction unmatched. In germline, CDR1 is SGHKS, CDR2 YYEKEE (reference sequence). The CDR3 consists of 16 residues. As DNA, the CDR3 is TGTGCCAGCAGCTTGCCGGGACAGAGCTCTGGAAACACCATATATTTT. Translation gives CASSLPGQSSGNTIYF.

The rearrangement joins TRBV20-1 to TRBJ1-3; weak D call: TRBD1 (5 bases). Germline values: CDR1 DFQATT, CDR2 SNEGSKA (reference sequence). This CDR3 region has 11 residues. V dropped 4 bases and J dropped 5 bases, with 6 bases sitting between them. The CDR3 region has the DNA TGCAGTGCTAAGGGGAGAAACACCATATATTTT. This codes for CSAKGRNTIYF.

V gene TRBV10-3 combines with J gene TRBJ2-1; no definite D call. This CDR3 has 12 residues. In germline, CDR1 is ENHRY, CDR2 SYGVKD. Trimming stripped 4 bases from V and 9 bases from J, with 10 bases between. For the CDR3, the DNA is TGTGCCATCAGTGGGGCCGACCGTGAGCAGTTCTTC. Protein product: CAISGADREQFF.

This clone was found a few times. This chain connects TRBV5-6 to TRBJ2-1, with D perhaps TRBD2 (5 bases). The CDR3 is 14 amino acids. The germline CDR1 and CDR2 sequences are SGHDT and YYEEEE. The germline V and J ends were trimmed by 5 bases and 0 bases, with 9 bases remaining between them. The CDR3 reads CASRGEGSYNEQFF. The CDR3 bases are TGTGCCAGCAGAGGCGAGGGCTCCTACAATGAGCAGTTCTTC.

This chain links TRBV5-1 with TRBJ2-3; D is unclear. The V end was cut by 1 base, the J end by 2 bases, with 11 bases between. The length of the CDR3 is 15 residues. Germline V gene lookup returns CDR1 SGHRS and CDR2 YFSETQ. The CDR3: CASSLSARNTDTQYF. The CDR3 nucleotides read TGCGCCAGCAGCTTGTCCGCGAGAAACACAGATACGCAGTATTTT.

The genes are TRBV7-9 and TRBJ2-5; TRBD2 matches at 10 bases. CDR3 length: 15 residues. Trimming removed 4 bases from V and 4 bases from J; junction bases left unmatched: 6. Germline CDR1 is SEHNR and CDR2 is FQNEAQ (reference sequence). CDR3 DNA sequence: TGTGCCAGCAGCTCAGCAGCGGGGGGGGGAGAGACCCAGTACTTC. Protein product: CASSSAAGGGETQYF.

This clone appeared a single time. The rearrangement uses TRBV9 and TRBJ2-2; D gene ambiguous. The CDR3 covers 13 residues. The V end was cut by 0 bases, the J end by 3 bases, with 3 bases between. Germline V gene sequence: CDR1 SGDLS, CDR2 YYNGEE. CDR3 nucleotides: TGTGCCAGCAGCGTAGCGGACACCGGGGAGCTGTTTTTT. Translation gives CASSVADTGELFF.

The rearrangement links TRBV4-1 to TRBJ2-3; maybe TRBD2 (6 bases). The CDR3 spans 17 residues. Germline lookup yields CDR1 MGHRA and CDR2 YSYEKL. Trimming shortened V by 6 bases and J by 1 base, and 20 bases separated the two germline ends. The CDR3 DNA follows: TGCGCCAGCAGTCCGCAGCAGCGCGGGGAGGGCACAGATACGCAGTATTTT. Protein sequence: CASSPQQRGEGTDTQYF.

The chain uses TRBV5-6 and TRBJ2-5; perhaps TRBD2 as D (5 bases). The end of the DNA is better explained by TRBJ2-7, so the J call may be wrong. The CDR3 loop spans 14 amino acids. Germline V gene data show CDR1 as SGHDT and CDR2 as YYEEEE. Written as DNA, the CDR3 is TGTGCCAGCAGCTTGAGTAGTAGGAGGTCCGAGCAGTACTTC. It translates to CASSLSSRRSEQYF.

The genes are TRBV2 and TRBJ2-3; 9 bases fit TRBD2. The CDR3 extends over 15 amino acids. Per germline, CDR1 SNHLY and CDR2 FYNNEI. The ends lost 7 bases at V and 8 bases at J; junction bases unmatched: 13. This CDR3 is CASTPEAGGHRTQYF. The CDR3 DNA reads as TGTGCCAGCACCCCTGAGGCGGGGGGGCATCGTACGCAGTATTTT.

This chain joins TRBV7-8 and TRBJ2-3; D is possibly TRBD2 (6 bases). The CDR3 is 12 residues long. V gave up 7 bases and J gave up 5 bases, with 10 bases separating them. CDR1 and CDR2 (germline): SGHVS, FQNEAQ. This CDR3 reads CASTMGGDTQYF. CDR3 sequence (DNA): TGTGCCAGCACTATGGGGGGAGATACGCAGTATTTT.

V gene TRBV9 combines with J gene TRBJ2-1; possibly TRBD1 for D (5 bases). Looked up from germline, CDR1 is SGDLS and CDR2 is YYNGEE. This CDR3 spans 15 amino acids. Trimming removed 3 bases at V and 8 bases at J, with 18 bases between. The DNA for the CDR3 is TGTGCCAGCAGCGCCCCAGGGTATACGAGCGATGAGCAGTTCTTC. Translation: CASSAPGYTSDEQFF.

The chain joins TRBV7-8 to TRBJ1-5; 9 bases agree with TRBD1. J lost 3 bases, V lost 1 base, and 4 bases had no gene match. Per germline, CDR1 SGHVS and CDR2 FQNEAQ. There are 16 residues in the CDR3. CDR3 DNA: TGTGCCAGCAGCTTAGGGGGACAGGGTTACAATCAGCCCCAGCATTTT. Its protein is CASSLGGQGYNQPQHF.

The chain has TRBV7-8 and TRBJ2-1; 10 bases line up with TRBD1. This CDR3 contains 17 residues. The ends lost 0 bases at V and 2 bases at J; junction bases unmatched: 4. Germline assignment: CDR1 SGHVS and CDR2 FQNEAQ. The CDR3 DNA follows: TGTGCCAGCAGCTTAGCCGAGGGACAGGGGCCCTACAATGAGCAGTTCTTC. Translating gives CASSLAEGQGPYNEQFF.

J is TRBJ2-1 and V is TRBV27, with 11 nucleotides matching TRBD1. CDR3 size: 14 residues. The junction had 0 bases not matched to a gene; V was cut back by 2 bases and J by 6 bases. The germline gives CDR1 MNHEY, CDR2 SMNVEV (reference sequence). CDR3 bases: TGTGCCAGCAGTTTAGGGACAGGGGGCAATGAGCAGTTCTTC. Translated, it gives CASSLGTGGNEQFF.

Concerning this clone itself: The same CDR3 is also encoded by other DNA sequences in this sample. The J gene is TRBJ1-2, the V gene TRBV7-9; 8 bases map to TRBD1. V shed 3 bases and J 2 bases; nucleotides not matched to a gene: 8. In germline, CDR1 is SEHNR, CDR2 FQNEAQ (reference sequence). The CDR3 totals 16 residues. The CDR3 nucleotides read TGTGCCAGCAGCTTTCCCTTGGGACAGGAGAACTATGGCTACACCTTC. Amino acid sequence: CASSFPLGQENYGYTF.

CDR3 bases: TGCAGCGTTGAAGCGGGGAGGAACACTGAAGCTTTCTTT. Translating gives CSVEAGRNTEAFF. This chain links TRBV29-1 with TRBJ1-1; D call uncertain. CDR3 length equals 13 residues. Deletions cut 1 base from V and 1 base from J, with 7 bases between. Germline V gene data show CDR1 as SQVTM and CDR2 as ANQGSEA.